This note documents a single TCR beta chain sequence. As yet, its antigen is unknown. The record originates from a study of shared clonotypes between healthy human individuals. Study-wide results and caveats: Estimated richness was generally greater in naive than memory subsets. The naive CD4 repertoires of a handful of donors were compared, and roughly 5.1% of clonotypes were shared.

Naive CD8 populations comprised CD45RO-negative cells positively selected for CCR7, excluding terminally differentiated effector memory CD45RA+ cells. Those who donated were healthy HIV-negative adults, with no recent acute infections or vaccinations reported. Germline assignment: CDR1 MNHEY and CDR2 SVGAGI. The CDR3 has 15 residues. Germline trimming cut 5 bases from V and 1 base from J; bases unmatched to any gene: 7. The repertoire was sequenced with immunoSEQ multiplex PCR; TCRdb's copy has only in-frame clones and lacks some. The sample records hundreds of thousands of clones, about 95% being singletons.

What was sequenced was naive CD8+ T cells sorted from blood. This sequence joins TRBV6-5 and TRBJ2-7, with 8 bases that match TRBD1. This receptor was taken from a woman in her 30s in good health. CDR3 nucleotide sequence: TGTGCCAGCAGTCCTGGGACAGGAGTGTCCTACGAGCAGTACTTC. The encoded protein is CASSPGTGVSYEQYF.